The 14 T cell receptor beta chains presented below share a single source sample, sequenced in a study of CD8+CD57+ T cells in acquired aplastic anemia. Individuals selected for sequencing had exhibited CD8+CD57+ cell expansion on flow cytometry. Both TCR beta VDJ combination and CDR3 sequence profiling were carried out. Genomic DNA was the template for this profiling. TCRdb recomputed calls from the reads with MiXCR, one row per CDR3 protein. The sample has approximately 190,000 distinct CDR3 sequences; 40% to 55% are singletons. Sequencing was carried out using sorted CD4+, CD8+, or CD8+CD57+ T cells (not recorded which) from PBMCs. The receptors were gathered from a human donor with aplastic anemia.

This clonotype was recorded many times. The V call is TRBV24-1, the J call TRBJ1-2; D is possibly TRBD1 (6 bases). The CDR3 runs 12 residues. Germline CDR1 is KGHDR and CDR2 is SFDVKD. V gave up 4 bases and J gave up 10 bases, with 12 bases separating them. Written as DNA, the CDR3 is TGTGCCACCAGTGACCCTGGGGGCTTCTACACCTTC. It translates to CATSDPGGFYTF.

This clonotype came up many times. The chain has TRBV20-1 and TRBJ1-5, with D possibly being TRBD1 (5 bases). V lost 0 bases and J 0 bases, leaving 12 bases between the germline ends. The CDR3 runs 16 residues. Germline V gene data show CDR1 as DFQATT and CDR2 as SNEGSKA (reference sequence). The CDR3 bases are TGCAGTGCTAGAGACGGGACTTACTATAGCAATCAGCCCCAGCATTTT. This gives the protein CSARDGTYYSNQPQHF.

This clonotype was detected many times. CDR3 sequence (DNA): TGCGCCAGCATACGGACAGGGGACACTGAAGCTTTCTTT. As protein: CASIRTGDTEAFF. The rearrangement joins TRBV5-1 to TRBJ1-1, with TRBD1 matching over 9 bases. The CDR3 covers 13 residues. The V gene's germline CDR1 is SGHRS and CDR2 YFSETQ. Trimming took 6 bases from V and 3 from J; bases not matched to a gene: 3.

This clonotype showed up many times. The chain is built from TRBV6-5 and TRBJ1-6; 9 nucleotides agree with TRBD1. Trimming cost V 1 base and J 6 bases; bases outside gene matches: 7. CDR3 length: 17 amino acids. Germline CDR1 reads MNHEY; CDR2 reads SVGAGI. The CDR3 bases are TGTGCCAGCAGTTACTTTTCCGGGACAGGGAGTAATTCACCCCTCCACTTT. Its protein is CASSYFSGTGSNSPLHF.

This clonotype occurred once. The chain couples TRBV6-1 to TRBJ1-2, with TRBD1 as a possible D gene (6 bases). This CDR3 contains 15 residues. CDR1 and CDR2 from the germline V gene are MNHNS and SASEGT. V dropped 4 bases and J dropped 0 bases, with 12 bases sitting between them. The CDR3 region has the DNA TGTGCCAGCAGTGGACAGGAAATTTCTAACTATGGCTACACCTTC. The encoded protein is CASSGQEISNYGYTF.

This clonotype was picked up many times. The chain couples TRBV7-9 to TRBJ2-7; D not resolved. Trimming stripped 1 base from V and 0 bases from J, with 7 bases between. The CDR3 loop spans 14 amino acids. Germline CDR1 reads SEHNR; CDR2 reads FQNEAQ (reference sequence). This CDR3 reads CASSLVRSSYEQYF. The CDR3 region has the DNA TGTGCCAGCAGCTTAGTCAGAAGCTCCTACGAGCAGTACTTC.

This clonotype was observed a handful of times. This chain joins TRBV18 and TRBJ2-6; D gene uncertain. In germline, CDR1 is KGHSH, CDR2 LQKENI. V was trimmed by 2 bases and J by 0 bases, leaving 5 bases between them. CDR3 length equals 15 residues. DNA for the CDR3: TGTGCCAGCTCACCAGGACGCTCTGGGGCCAACGTCCTGACTTTC. Translation: CASSPGRSGANVLTF. Variable domain in full (rest from reference TRBV18 and TRBJ2-6): NAGVMQNPRHLVRRRGQEARLRCSPMKGHSHVYWYRQLPEEGLKFMVYLQKENIIDESGMPKERFSAEFPKEGPSILRIQQVVRGDSAAYFCASSPGRSGANVLTFGAGSRLTVL.

This clonotype came up a few times. The CDR3 sequence: CASSQGILRDRAYNEQFF. The CDR3 DNA is TGTGCCAGCAGCCAAGGCATCTTACGGGACAGGGCCTACAATGAGCAGTTCTTC. The J gene is TRBJ2-1, the V gene TRBV4-2; TRBD1 matches 9 bases. The V segment lost 1 base and the J segment 2 bases; nucleotides outside the gene matches: 9. Germline CDR1 is LGHNA and CDR2 is YNFKEQ. This CDR3 has 18 amino acids.

At least ten counts were recorded for this clonotype. The genes are TRBV9 and TRBJ1-2; no clear D. Germline loops: CDR1 SGDLS, CDR2 YYNGEE. The ends were cut back, 2 bases at V and 8 bases at J, with 19 bases in the middle. This CDR3 spans 15 amino acids. Here the CDR3 DNA reads TGTGCCAGCAGCGTCGACGGTACCTCTGCCAGGGGCTACACCTTC. Protein sequence: CASSVDGTSARGYTF.

This clonotype was counted ten times or more. The rearrangement uses TRBV20-1 and TRBJ1-3; D gene unclear. V shed 1 base and J shed 0 bases, with 4 bases lying between them. The CDR3 covers 13 residues. Germline lookup yields CDR1 DFQATT and CDR2 SNEGSKA (reference sequence). CDR3 residues: CSARVNSGNTIYF. CDR3 nucleotide sequence: TGCAGTGCTAGAGTGAACTCTGGAAACACCATATATTTT.

There are many counts of this clonotype. CDR3 in DNA: TGTGCCAGCAGCCATTTACTAGCGGGAGCAGATACGCAGTATTTT. Residues: CASSHLLAGADTQYF. V is TRBV14 and J is TRBJ2-3; 11 bases are shared with TRBD2. The CDR3 runs to 15 residues. V trimming: 3 bases; J trimming: 4 bases; junction bases outside the gene matches: 3. Looked up from germline, CDR1 is SGHDN and CDR2 is FVKESK.

This clonotype was observed a handful of times. The chain links TRBV9 to TRBJ1-1, with D possibly matching TRBD1 (5 bases). Trimming removed 4 bases from V and 6 bases from J, with 22 bases in between. The length of the CDR3 is 16 residues. Germline V gives CDR1 SGDLS, CDR2 YYNGEE. Here the CDR3 reads CASSQGEWGSRAEAFF. CDR3 in DNA: TGTGCCAGCAGCCAAGGCGAATGGGGCAGTAGGGCTGAAGCTTTCTTT.

In its sample, this clonotype was seen many times. The rearrangement links TRBV7-9 to TRBJ2-1, with D perhaps matching TRBD1 (7 bases). Per germline, CDR1 SEHNR and CDR2 FQNEAQ (reference sequence). The CDR3 is 14 amino acids. The V end was cut by 6 bases, the J end by 8 bases, with 17 bases between. The CDR3 loop is CASRGLETGDEQFF. The CDR3 region has the DNA TGTGCCAGCAGGGGACTCGAAACAGGGGATGAGCAGTTCTTC.

The rearrangement joins TRBV19 to TRBJ2-2, with a weak D call TRBD2 (5 bases). Germline values: CDR1 LNHDA, CDR2 SQIVND (reference sequence). The CDR3 consists of 15 residues. V lost 5 bases and J lost 3, with 13 bases in between. The CDR3 region is CASSPWTRDTGELFF. In DNA, the CDR3 is TGTGCCAGTAGTCCCTGGACGAGGGACACCGGGGAGCTGTTTTTT.